This record concerns one T cell receptor (beta chain) sequence. No antigen is known for it. The data belong to a study of T cell repertoires in cytomegalovirus infection. The overall study: Public TCR beta signatures marked donors with CMV infection and the matching HLA.

MiXCR, applied by TCRdb to the reads, yields one record per CDR3 protein. The sample has roughly 310,000 distinct CDR3 sequences, about a sixth seen once. Trimming took 3 bases from V and 4 from J, leaving 9 bases between them. The CDR3 has 13 residues. General observations from the study: CMV-specific TCR beta clonotypes restricted by HLA-C were the ones dominating the ex vivo response.

The sample comprised PBMCs. The TCR comes from a human donor in good health (CMV status not recorded). Some clones in this sample may be carry-over from other donors' samples. The chain joins TRBV12-3 or TRBV12-4 to TRBJ2-5; D is undetermined. This CDR3 reads CASSFQVGETQYF. The CDR3 bases are TGTGCCAGCAGTTTTCAGGTGGGAGAGACCCAGTACTTC.